The next 2 T cell receptor beta chains were all read from a single sample in a study of T cell responses to AZD1222 COVID-19 vaccine. The table came from immunoSEQ multiplex PCR; TCRdb's copy has only in-frame clones and leaves some out. The table lists fewer than 90,000 clones, just over 90% of them singletons. The source material was peripheral blood, sampled 28 days after the second AZD1222 dose. The receptors were sampled from an adult who received the AZD1222 COVID-19 vaccine.

V and J are TRBV7-3 and TRBJ1-2; D may be TRBD1 (6 bases). V dropped 0 bases and J dropped 6 bases, with 20 bases sitting between them. The CDR3 is 17 amino acids. The V gene's germline CDR1 is SGHTA and CDR2 FQGTGA. The CDR3 DNA is TGTGCCAGCAGCTTAACGTCTCGGACGACAGGAGTGGATGGCTACACCTTC. This sequence encodes CASSLTSRTTGVDGYTF.

The chain joins TRBV27 to TRBJ1-6; the D gene is possibly TRBD1 (5 bases). Germline V lookup: CDR1 MNHEY, CDR2 SMNVEV (reference sequence). Trimming removed 6 bases from V and 7 bases from J, with 10 bases in between. The CDR3 length is 13 residues. The CDR3 protein is CASRQGTNSPLHF. The CDR3 DNA reads TGTGCCAGCAGGCAGGGAACCAATTCACCCCTCCACTTT.